This T cell receptor (beta chain) originates from a study of T-cell memory formation after mild COVID-19. Each CDR3 protein gets one entry after TCRdb re-called the 5' RACE reads with MiXCR. Of around 250,000 distinct CDR3 sequences listed, around 16% are singletons. Sequenced: PBMCs or a T cell subset sorted from them (not recorded which). This receptor was taken from a man younger than 35 who had mild COVID-19 (a few samples of this study predate the infection). Cell type and time point are not known.

CDR3 region: CASLTRTSNEQFF. The CDR3 bases are TGTGCCAGCCTGACGAGGACTAGCAATGAGCAGTTCTTC. The chain combines TRBV6-2 or TRBV6-3 with TRBJ2-1; 7 bases agree with TRBD2. V was pared by 8 bases and J by 6 bases, with 7 bases of the junction left unmatched. In germline, CDR1 is MNHEY, CDR2 SVGEGT. This CDR3 spans 13 amino acids.